This is a list of T cell receptor beta chains from one sample in a study of blood T cells in healthy people across ages. Each CDR3 protein is one row after TCRdb ran MiXCR on the 5' RACE reads. The data contain about 1.7 million distinct CDR3 sequences, 28% of them singletons. Sequenced: blood. Receptors were obtained from a woman aged 25 to 39 in good health. Each CDR3 is given with its conserved first and last residue.

j_call v_call cdr3_aa
TRBJ1-1 TRBV5-1 CASHWGTEAFF
TRBJ1-1 TRBV28 CASNVGEWRAFF
TRBJ2-4 TRBV28 CASSLGLQKEQYF
TRBJ2-2 TRBV7-9 CASSPRGGGEPFF
TRBJ1-2 TRBV2 CASSEENSNYGYTF
TRBJ2-7 TRBV7-9 CASTFRDDEQYF
TRBJ2-1 TRBV9 CASSVASLDQETQFF
TRBJ2-3 TRBV20-1 CSARDGGALTDTQYF
TRBJ2-3 TRBV20-1 CSAREGSGDTQYF
TRBJ2-3 TRBV29-1 CSVEGSTDTQYF
TRBJ1-1 TRBV20-1 CSARGLNRGTEAFF
TRBJ2-3 TRBV4-2 CASSQELRGGIGTDTQYF
TRBJ1-5 TRBV18 CASSRRDGHTGNQPQHF
TRBJ1-2 TRBV7-3 CASSLKEGGYGYTF
TRBJ2-3 TRBV7-9 CASRVGAGSTDTQYF
TRBJ2-1 TRBV9 CASNYGGDGSDEQFF